The T cell receptor (beta chain) described here comes from a study of molecular identifiers for immune sequencing clone quantification. The CDR3 runs to 15 residues. The J segment lost 5 bases and the V segment lost 2 bases, leaving 8 bases of the junction unmatched. The V gene's germline CDR1 is SGDLS and CDR2 YYNGEE. This clonotype was recorded at least ten times. TCRdb re-called the PCR reads with MiXCR, one entry per CDR3 protein. Altogether under 650,000 distinct CDR3 sequences are present, around 20% being singletons, with the ten largest covering roughly 0.9%. The sequencing sample was made of naive CD8+ T cells from blood, with Jurkat cell RNA spiked in. Described subset: FACS-sorted CD8+CD4-CCR7+CD45RA+ naive T cells. The V and J genes are TRBV9 and TRBJ2-7; 9 bases match TRBD2. This clonotype was obtained from a human donor in good health. Some libraries in this study had Jurkat cell RNA spiked in. CDR3 coding DNA: TGTGCCAGCAGCGTTTCTGGACTAGCGAATAACGAGCAGTACTTC. It specifies CASSVSGLANNEQYF.